This T cell receptor (beta chain) was captured by sequencing in a study of memory CD4+ T cells and cytomegalovirus serostatus. Whole-study context: This sample comes from healthy Belgian adults, eight or nine CMV seropositive, roughly 22 seronegative. Overall study findings and caveats: Suggested: most of the CMV-linked TCR signature lies in CD4+ memory cells.

A word on this clone: Its antigen is unknown.

V lost 1 base and J 0 bases, leaving 12 bases between the germline ends. CDR1 and CDR2 (germline): KGHSH, LQKENI. CDR3 size: 16 residues. Single viable CD3+CD4+CD8-CD45RO+ cells were sorted as the memory CD4+ T cells. Positive selection with CD4 microbeads enriched total CD4+ T cells. Using immunoSEQ multiplex PCR, the repertoire was profiled, and TCRdb retains in-frame clones only, with some absent. The sample records under 85,000 clones, 75% to 85% being singletons. The clonotype was recovered from an adult in good health and CMV-seropositive. V is TRBV18 and J is TRBJ1-1, with D perhaps matching TRBD1 (6 bases). The sequenced material came from memory CD4+ T cells from blood. The CDR3 sequence: CASSPQGGEVNTEAFF. In DNA form, the CDR3 reads TGTGCCAGCTCACCACAAGGGGGGGAGGTGAACACTGAAGCTTTCTTT. The whole variable domain, filled in from reference TRBV18 and TRBJ1-1, reads NAGVMQNPRHLVRRRGQEARLRCSPMKGHSHVYWYRQLPEEGLKFMVYLQKENIIDESGMPKERFSAEFPKEGPSILRIQQVVRGDSAAYFCASSPQGGEVNTEAFFGQGTRLTVV.